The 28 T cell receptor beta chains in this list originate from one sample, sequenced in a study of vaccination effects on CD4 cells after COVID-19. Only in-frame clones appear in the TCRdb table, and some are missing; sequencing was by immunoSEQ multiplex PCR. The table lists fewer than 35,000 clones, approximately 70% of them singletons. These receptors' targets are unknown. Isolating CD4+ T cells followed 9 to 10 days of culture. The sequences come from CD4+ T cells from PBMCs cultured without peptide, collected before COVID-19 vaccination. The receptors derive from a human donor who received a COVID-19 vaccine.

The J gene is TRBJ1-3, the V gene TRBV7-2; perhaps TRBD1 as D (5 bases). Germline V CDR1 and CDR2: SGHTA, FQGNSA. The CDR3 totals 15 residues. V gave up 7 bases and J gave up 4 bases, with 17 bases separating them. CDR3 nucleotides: TGTGCCAGCAAACTCCGGGGGGGGTCGGGAAACACCATATATTTT. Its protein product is CASKLRGGSGNTIYF.

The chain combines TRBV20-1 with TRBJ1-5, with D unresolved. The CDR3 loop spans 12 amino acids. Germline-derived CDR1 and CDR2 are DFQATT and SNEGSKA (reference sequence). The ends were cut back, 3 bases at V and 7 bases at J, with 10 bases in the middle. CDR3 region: CSASTSGQPQHF. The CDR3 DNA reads TGCAGTGCTAGTACATCGGGACAGCCCCAGCATTTT.

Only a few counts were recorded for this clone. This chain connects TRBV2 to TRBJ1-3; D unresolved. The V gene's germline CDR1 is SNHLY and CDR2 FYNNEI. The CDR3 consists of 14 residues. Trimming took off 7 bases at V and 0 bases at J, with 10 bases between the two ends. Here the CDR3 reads CASKNTDSGNTIYF. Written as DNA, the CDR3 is TGTGCCAGCAAGAACACGGACTCTGGAAACACCATATATTTT.

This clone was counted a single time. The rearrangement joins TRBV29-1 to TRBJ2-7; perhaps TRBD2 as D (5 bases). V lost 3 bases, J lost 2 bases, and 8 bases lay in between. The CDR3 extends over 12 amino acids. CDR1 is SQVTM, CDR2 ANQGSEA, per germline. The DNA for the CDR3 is TGCAGCGTTGAGAAGGGAGCCTACGAGCAGTACTTC. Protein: CSVEKGAYEQYF.

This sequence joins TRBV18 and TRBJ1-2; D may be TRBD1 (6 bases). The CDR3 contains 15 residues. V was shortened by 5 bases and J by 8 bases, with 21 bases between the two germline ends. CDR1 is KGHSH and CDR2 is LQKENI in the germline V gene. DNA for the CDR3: TGTGCCAGCTCATCCAGGACAGACGTAAGATTCGGCTACACCTTC. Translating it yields CASSSRTDVRFGYTF.

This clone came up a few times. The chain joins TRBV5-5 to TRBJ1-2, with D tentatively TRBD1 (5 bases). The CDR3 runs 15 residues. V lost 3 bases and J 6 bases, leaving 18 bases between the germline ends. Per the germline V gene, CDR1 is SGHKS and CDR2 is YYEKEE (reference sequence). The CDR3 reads CASSYQAGGSDGYTF. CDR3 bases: TGTGCCAGCAGCTACCAAGCGGGGGGAAGTGATGGCTACACCTTC. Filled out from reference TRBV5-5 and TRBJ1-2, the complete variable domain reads DAGVTQSPTHLIKTRGQQVTLRCSPISGHKSVSWYQQVLGQGPQFIFQYYEKEERGRGNFPDRFSARQFPNYSSELNVNALLLGDSALYLCASSYQAGGSDGYTFGSGTRLTVV.

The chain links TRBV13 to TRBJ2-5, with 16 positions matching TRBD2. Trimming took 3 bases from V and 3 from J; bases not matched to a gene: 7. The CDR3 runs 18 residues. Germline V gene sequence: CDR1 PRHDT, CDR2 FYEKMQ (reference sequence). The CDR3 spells CASSFSPGLAGGEETQYF. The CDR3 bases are TGTGCCAGCAGCTTCTCTCCGGGACTAGCGGGGGGGGAAGAGACCCAGTACTTC.

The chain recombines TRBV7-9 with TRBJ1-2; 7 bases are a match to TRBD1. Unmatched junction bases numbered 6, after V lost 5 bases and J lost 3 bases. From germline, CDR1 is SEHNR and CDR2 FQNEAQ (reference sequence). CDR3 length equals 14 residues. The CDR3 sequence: CASSPGTDYYGYTF. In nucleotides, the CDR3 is TGTGCCAGCAGCCCCGGGACAGACTACTATGGCTACACCTTC.

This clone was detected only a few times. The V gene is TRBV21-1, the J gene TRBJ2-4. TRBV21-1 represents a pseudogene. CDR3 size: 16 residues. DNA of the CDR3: TGTGCCAGCAGCAAAGCAGGGATATGGGCCAAAAACATTCAGTACTTC. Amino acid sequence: CASSKAGIWAKNIQYF.

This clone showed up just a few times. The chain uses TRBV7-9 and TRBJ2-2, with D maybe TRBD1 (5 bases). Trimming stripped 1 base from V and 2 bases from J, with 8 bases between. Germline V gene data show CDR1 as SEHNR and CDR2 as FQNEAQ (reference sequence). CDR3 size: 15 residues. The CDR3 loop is CASSLGGSNTGELFF. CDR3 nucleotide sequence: TGTGCCAGCAGCTTAGGGGGCTCTAACACCGGGGAGCTGTTTTTT. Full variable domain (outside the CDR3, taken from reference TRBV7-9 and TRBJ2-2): DTGVSQNPRHKITKRGQNVTFRCDPISEHNRLYWYRQTLGQGPEFLTYFQNEAQLEKSRLLSDRFSAERPKGSFSTLEIQRTEQGDSAMYLCASSLGGSNTGELFFGEGSRLTVL.

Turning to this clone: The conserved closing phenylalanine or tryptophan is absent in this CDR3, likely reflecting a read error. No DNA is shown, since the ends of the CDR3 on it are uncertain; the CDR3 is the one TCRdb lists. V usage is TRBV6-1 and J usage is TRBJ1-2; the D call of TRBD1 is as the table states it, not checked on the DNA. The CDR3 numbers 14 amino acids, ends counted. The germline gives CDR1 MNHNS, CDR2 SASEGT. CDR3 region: CASSEKRTGVPPNC.

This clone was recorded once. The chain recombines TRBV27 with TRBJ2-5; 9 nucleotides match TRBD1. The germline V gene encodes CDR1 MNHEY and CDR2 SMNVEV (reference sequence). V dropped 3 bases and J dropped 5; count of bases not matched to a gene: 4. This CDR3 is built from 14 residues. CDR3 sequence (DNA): TGTGCCAGCAGTTTCGACAGGGGGACGGAGACCCAGTACTTC. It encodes CASSFDRGTETQYF.

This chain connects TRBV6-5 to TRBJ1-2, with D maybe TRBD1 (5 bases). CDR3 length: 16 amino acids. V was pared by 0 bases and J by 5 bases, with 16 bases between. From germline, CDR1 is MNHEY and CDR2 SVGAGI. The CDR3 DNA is TGTGCCAGCAGTTACTCGGTTTCAGGGATCGGGTATGGCTACACCTTC. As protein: CASSYSVSGIGYGYTF.

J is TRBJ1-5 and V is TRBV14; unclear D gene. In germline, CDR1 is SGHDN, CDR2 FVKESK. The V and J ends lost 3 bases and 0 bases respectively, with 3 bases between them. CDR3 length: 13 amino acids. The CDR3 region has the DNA TGTGCCAGCAGCCATGTTAGCAATCAGCCCCAGCATTTT. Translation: CASSHVSNQPQHF.

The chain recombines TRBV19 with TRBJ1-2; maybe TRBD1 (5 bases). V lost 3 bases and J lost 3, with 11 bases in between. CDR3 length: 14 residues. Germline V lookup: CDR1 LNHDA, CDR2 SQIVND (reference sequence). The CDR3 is CASSMAGMDYGYTF. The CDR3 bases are TGTGCCAGTAGTATGGCAGGGATGGACTATGGCTACACCTTC.

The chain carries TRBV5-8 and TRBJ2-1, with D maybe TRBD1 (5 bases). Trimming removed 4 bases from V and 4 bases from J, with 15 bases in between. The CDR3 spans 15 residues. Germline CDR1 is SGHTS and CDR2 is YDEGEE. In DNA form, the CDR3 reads TGTGCCAGCAGCCCGCCGGACACATATTACAATGAGCAGTTCTTC. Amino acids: CASSPPDTYYNEQFF.

This CDR3 reads CASSFTGSTNTGELFF. The CDR3 DNA reads as TGCGCCAGCAGCTTTACAGGGTCGACGAACACCGGGGAGCTGTTTTTT. The rearrangement joins TRBV5-1 to TRBJ2-2; possible D gene TRBD1, 6 bases. The V end was cut by 2 bases, the J end by 0 bases, with 11 bases between. This CDR3 region has 16 residues. The V gene's germline CDR1 is SGHRS and CDR2 YFSETQ.

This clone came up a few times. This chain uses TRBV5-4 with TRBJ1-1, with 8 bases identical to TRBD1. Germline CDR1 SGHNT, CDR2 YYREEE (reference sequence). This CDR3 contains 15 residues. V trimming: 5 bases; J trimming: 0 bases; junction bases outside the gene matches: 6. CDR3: CASRDRVSLNTEAFF. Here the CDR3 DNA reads TGTGCCAGCAGGGACAGGGTGAGTTTGAACACTGAAGCTTTCTTT.

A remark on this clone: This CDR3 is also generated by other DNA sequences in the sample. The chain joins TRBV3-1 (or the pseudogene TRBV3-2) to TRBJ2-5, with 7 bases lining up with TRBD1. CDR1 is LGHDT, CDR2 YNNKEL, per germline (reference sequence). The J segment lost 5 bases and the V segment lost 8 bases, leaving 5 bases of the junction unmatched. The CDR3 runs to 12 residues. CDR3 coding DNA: TGTGCCAGCTCGACAGGGCTGGAGACCCAGTACTTC. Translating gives CASSTGLETQYF.

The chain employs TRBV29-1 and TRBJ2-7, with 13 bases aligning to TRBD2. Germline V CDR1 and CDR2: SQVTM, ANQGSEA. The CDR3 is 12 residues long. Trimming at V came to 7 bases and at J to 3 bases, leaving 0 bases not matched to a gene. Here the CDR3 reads CSGTSGSYEQYF. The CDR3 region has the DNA TGCAGCGGGACTAGCGGGAGCTACGAGCAGTACTTC.

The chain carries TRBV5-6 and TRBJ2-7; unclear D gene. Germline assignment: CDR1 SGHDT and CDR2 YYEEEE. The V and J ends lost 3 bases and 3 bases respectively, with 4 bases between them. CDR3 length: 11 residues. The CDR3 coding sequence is TGTGCCAGCAGCTCCTACTACGAGCAGTACTTC. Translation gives CASSSYYEQYF.

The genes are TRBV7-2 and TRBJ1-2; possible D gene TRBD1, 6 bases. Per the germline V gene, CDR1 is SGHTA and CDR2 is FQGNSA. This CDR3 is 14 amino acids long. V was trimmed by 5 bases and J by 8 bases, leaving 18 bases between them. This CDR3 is CASSAFGGGQGYTF. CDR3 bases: TGTGCCAGCAGCGCTTTCGGTGGGGGGCAAGGCTACACCTTC.

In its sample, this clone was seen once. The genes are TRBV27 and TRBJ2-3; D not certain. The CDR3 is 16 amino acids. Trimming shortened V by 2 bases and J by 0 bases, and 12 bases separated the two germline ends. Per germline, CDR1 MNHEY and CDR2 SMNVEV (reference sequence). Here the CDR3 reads CASSLRASSSTDTQYF. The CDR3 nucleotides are TGTGCCAGCAGTTTACGAGCGTCTAGTAGCACAGATACGCAGTATTTT.

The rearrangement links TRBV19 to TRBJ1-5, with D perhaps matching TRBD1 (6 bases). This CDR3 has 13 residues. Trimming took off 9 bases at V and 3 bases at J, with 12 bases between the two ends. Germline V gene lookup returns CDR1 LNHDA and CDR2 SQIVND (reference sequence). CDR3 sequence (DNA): TGTGCCAGGGGGGGACACTACAATCAGCCCCAGCATTTT. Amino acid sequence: CARGGHYNQPQHF.

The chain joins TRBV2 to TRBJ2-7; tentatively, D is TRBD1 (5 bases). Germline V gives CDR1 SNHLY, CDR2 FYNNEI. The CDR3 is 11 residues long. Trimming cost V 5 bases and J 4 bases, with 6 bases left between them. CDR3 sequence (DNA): TGTGCCAGCAGTAGACAGTACGAGCAGTACTTC. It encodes CASSRQYEQYF.

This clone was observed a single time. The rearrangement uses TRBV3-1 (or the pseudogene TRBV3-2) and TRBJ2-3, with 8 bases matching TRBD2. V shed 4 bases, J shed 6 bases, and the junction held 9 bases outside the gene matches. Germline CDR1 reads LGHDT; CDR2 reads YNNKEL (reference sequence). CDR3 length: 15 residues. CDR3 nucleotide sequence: TGTGCCAGCAGCCCTTTCGGGGGGGGCGGGGATACGCAGTATTTT. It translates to CASSPFGGGGDTQYF.

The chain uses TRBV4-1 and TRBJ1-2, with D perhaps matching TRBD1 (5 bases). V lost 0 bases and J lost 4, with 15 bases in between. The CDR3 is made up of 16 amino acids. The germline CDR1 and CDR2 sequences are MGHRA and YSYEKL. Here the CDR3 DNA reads TGCGCCAGCAGCCAAGATGTTGCAGGGCGAAGCTATGGCTACACCTTC. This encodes CASSQDVAGRSYGYTF.

The CDR3 spells CSVGGYQETQYF. In nucleotides, the CDR3 is TGCAGCGTTGGGGGGTACCAAGAGACCCAGTACTTC. The rearrangement joins TRBV29-1 to TRBJ2-5; possibly TRBD1 or TRBD2 for D (5 bases each). This CDR3 contains 12 residues. Looked up from germline, CDR1 is SQVTM and CDR2 is ANQGSEA. With 4 bases removed from V and 0 bases from J, the gap between germline ends came to 6 bases.